The 23 T cell receptor beta chains reported below all come from one sample, sequenced in a study of cytomegalovirus exposure and HLA in healthy donors. The PCR employed 60 Vbeta primers together with 13 Jbeta primers. TCRdb keeps only in-frame clones here, not all; method: immunoSEQ multiplex PCR. The sample has more than 150,000 clones, 82% seen once. The source material was PBMCs. These receptors were obtained from a middle-aged man in good health and CMV-seronegative.

Here the CDR3 DNA reads TGCGCCAGCAGCGCCGGACAGGCCTACAATGAGCAGTTCTTC. This translates into CASSAGQAYNEQFF. The gene calls are TRBV5-1 and TRBJ2-1; 7 positions match TRBD1. Germline V gene data show CDR1 as SGHRS and CDR2 as YFSETQ. V lost 4 bases and J lost 2; bases outside the gene matches: 3. There are 14 residues in the CDR3.

This sequence joins TRBV21-1 and TRBJ2-5; TRBD1, the D gene given by the table, was not confirmed from the DNA. TRBV21-1 is a recognized pseudogene. This CDR3 has 17 residues. The DNA of the CDR3 is TGTGCCAGCAGCAAAATCGGAGACAGGGATTTCCAAGAGACCCAGTACTTC. Translated: CASSKIGDRDFQETQYF.

This clone was recorded only once. The chain couples TRBV9 to TRBJ1-5; a possible D gene is TRBD1 (6 bases). The CDR3 has 14 residues. V was shortened by 1 base and J by 7 bases, with 12 bases between the two germline ends. CDR1 is SGDLS, CDR2 YYNGEE, per germline. DNA of the CDR3: TGTGCCAGCAGCGTATCAGGGAGGGGGCAGCCCCAGCATTTT. Encoded protein: CASSVSGRGQPQHF.

This clone was counted once. The V gene is TRBV2, the J gene TRBJ1-6, with a tentative D call TRBD1 (5 bases). The CDR3 sequence is 11 residues long. The V end was cut by 8 bases, the J end by 8 bases, with 7 bases between. Germline CDR1 and CDR2: SNHLY and FYNNEI. In DNA form, the CDR3 reads TGTGCCAGCTCGGGGGATTCACCCCTCCACTTT. This codes for CASSGDSPLHF. Looking up the rest from reference TRBV2 and TRBJ1-6 gives the full variable domain: EPEVTQTPSHQVTQMGQEVILRCVPISNHLYFYWYRQILGQKVEFLVSFYNNEISEKSEIFDDQFSVERPDGSNFTLKIRSTKLEDSAMYFCASSGDSPLHFGNGTRLTVT.

This clone came up a few times. The J gene is TRBJ1-2, the V gene TRBV2, with 12 bases matching TRBD1. V was pared by 7 bases and J by 7 bases, with 7 bases of the junction left unmatched. The CDR3 spans 14 residues. Looked up from germline, CDR1 is SNHLY and CDR2 is FYNNEI. CDR3 in DNA: TGTGCCAGCACCTCGGGACAGGGGGCGGGTGGCTACACCTTC. Translating gives CASTSGQGAGGYTF.

The chain links TRBV2 to TRBJ1-4; D possibly corresponds to TRBD1 (6 bases). V gave up 4 bases and J gave up 8 bases, with 14 bases separating them. This CDR3 spans 14 amino acids. CDR1 is SNHLY, CDR2 FYNNEI, per germline. The CDR3 DNA sequence: TGTGCCAGCAGTGGAACAGGGCCTTACGAAAAACTGTTTTTT. Encoded protein: CASSGTGPYEKLFF.

This sequence joins TRBV28 and TRBJ2-7, with D uncertain. Trimming pared 1 base from V and 6 bases from J, leaving 4 bases between. This CDR3 is 11 amino acids long. Germline values: CDR1 MDHEN, CDR2 SYDVKM. The chain's CDR3 is CASSLFGEQYF. The DNA of the CDR3 is TGTGCCAGCAGTTTATTCGGCGAGCAGTACTTC. Full variable domain (remainder filled in from reference TRBV28 and TRBJ2-7): DVKVTQSSRYLVKRTGEKVFLECVQDMDHENMFWYRQDPGLGLRLIYFSYDVKMKEKGDIPEGYSVSREKKERFSLILESASTNQTSMYLCASSLFGEQYFGPGTRLTVT.

This clone was detected once. The rearrangement links TRBV5-5 to TRBJ2-1; the match to TRBD2 covers 9 bases. Germline V gene data show CDR1 as SGHKS and CDR2 as YYEKEE (reference sequence). After removal of 4 bases from V and 0 bases from J, the junction contained 11 bases not matched to a gene. The CDR3 is 18 amino acids. CDR3 amino acids: CASSKTSGRISSYNEQFF. CDR3 nucleotide sequence: TGTGCCAGCAGCAAGACTAGCGGCCGAATTAGCTCCTACAATGAGCAGTTCTTC.

This clone occurred a few times. This chain joins TRBV6-5 and TRBJ2-3; D not certain. V was shortened by 2 bases and J by 0 bases, with 6 bases between the two germline ends. The CDR3 is 14 amino acids. CDR1 is MNHEY, CDR2 SVGAGI, per germline. CDR3 sequence reads: CASSYGPSTDTQYF. The CDR3 DNA is TGTGCCAGCAGTTACGGGCCCAGCACAGATACGCAGTATTTT.

The chain is built from TRBV7-9 and TRBJ2-7, with D possibly matching TRBD2 (5 bases). CDR3 length equals 16 residues. Germline V gives CDR1 SEHNR, CDR2 FQNEAQ (reference sequence). The V end lost 0 bases, the J end lost 1 base, and 13 bases lay between the germline ends. CDR3 sequence (DNA): TGTGCCAGCAGCTTAGCTCAAGGAGTAGCGTCCTACGAGCAGTACTTC. This gives the protein CASSLAQGVASYEQYF.

The V call is TRBV29-1, the J call TRBJ2-3; D unclear. The CDR3 is made up of 12 amino acids. CDR1 and CDR2 from the germline V gene are SQVTM and ANQGSEA. V was trimmed by 4 bases and J by 3 bases, leaving 8 bases between them. The CDR3 region is CSVAQTTDTQYF. The CDR3 DNA reads TGCAGCGTTGCCCAGACAACAGATACGCAGTATTTT.

The CDR3 here is CASSQGTGTSGRALSYNEQFF. CDR3 nucleotides: TGCGCCAGCAGCCAAGGTACCGGGACTAGCGGGAGGGCCCTTTCCTACAATGAGCAGTTCTTC. The rearrangement links TRBV4-3 to TRBJ2-1, with 16 bases identical to TRBD2. Unmatched junction bases numbered 10, after V lost 1 base and J lost 1 base. This CDR3 contains 21 residues. Germline loops: CDR1 LGHNA, CDR2 YSLEER.

This chain uses TRBV25-1 with TRBJ1-5; D gene uncertain. Deletions cut 4 bases from V and 3 bases from J, with 7 bases between. The CDR3 runs 13 residues. Germline lookup yields CDR1 MGHDK and CDR2 SYGVNS. The CDR3 reads CASSGADNQPQHF. The CDR3 region has the DNA TGTGCCAGCAGTGGGGCCGACAATCAGCCCCAGCATTTT.

This chain uses TRBV7-2 with TRBJ2-5, with TRBD1 as a possible D gene (6 bases). V lost 0 bases and J 1 base, leaving 9 bases between the germline ends. In germline, CDR1 is SGHTA, CDR2 FQGNSA. The CDR3 is 15 residues long. Here the CDR3 DNA reads TGTGCCAGCAGCTTAGCGCGAGGGGGCCAAGAGACCCAGTACTTC. This sequence encodes CASSLARGGQETQYF.

The chain carries TRBV28 and TRBJ2-1; D call uncertain. Germline-derived CDR1 and CDR2 are MDHEN and SYDVKM. The CDR3 has 14 amino acids. V shed 2 bases and J shed 9 bases, with 14 bases lying between them. The chain's CDR3 is CASSLVGSAIEQFF. The CDR3, as DNA: TGTGCCAGCAGTTTAGTTGGTTCCGCGATTGAGCAGTTCTTC.

J is TRBJ1-1 and V is TRBV6-5; 7 bases align to TRBD1. The CDR3 has 12 residues. The junction had 7 bases not matched to a gene; V was cut back by 5 bases and J by 10 bases. Germline values: CDR1 MNHEY, CDR2 SVGAGI. The DNA for the CDR3 is TGTGCCAGCAGTCAGGGGTCAGGGGGAGCTTTCTTT. Translated: CASSQGSGGAFF.

The chain joins TRBV18 to TRBJ2-1, with 7 bases that match TRBD1. Germline V gene sequence: CDR1 KGHSH, CDR2 LQKENI. Trimming took 6 bases from V and 4 from J; bases not matched to a gene: 6. This CDR3 is 14 amino acids long. This chain's CDR3 is CASSVTGSYNEQFF. CDR3 in DNA: TGTGCCAGCTCGGTGACAGGGTCATACAATGAGCAGTTCTTC.

This chain connects TRBV5-4 to TRBJ2-2, with 8 bases fitting TRBD1. This CDR3 spans 15 amino acids. J lost 5 bases, V lost 6 bases, and 9 bases had no gene match. Germline V gene sequence: CDR1 SGHNT, CDR2 YYREEE (reference sequence). The CDR3 nucleotides read TGTGCCAGCACCATACAGGGGGTGGGGACCGGGGAGCTGTTTTTT. Translating gives CASTIQGVGTGELFF.

The gene calls are TRBV5-1 and TRBJ2-7; maybe TRBD1 (5 bases). Trimming removed 6 bases at V and 1 base at J, with 17 bases between. The CDR3 length is 15 residues. Germline CDR1 is SGHRS and CDR2 is YFSETQ. The CDR3: CASTLSPGMSYEQYF. The CDR3 region has the DNA TGCGCCAGCACCCTGAGCCCAGGGATGTCCTACGAGCAGTACTTC.

The V and J genes are TRBV9 and TRBJ2-1, with D perhaps TRBD1 (6 bases). Germline V gene data show CDR1 as SGDLS and CDR2 as YYNGEE. CDR3 length: 14 residues. V was shortened by 6 bases and J by 7 bases, with 17 bases between the two germline ends. The chain's CDR3 is CASTPGEIGNEQFF. The CDR3 coding sequence is TGTGCCAGCACCCCAGGGGAAATAGGGAATGAGCAGTTCTTC.

This clone was seen more than once but under ten times. The J gene is TRBJ1-4, the V gene TRBV5-4, with a weak D call TRBD1 (6 bases). Between the trimmed V and J ends, which lost 4 bases and 10 bases, there was a span of 14 bases. The CDR3 runs to 13 residues. The germline V gene has CDR1 SGHNT and CDR2 YYREEE (reference sequence). The CDR3 bases are TGTGCCAGCAGCCCGGACAGAGGAGGAAAACTGTTTTTT. It translates to CASSPDRGGKLFF.

The table lists this clone with a count of one. This sequence joins TRBV7-2 and TRBJ2-2, with D tentatively TRBD2 (6 bases). The germline V and J ends were trimmed by 3 bases and 5 bases, with 13 bases remaining between them. Per the germline V gene, CDR1 is SGHTA and CDR2 is FQGNSA. CDR3 length equals 15 residues. The CDR3 loop is CASSLDYRVTGELFF. CDR3 in DNA: TGTGCCAGCAGCTTGGACTATCGGGTGACCGGGGAGCTGTTTTTT.

The chain employs TRBV11-3 and TRBJ2-1, with a tentative D call TRBD2 (5 bases). The CDR3 has 13 residues. V was shortened by 0 bases and J by 9 bases, with 9 bases between the two germline ends. Germline CDR1 reads SGHNT; CDR2 reads YENEEA. For the CDR3, the DNA is TGTGCCAGCAGCTTAGAGTTCGAGGGTGAGCAGTTCTTC. This encodes CASSLEFEGEQFF.